The clone carrying this T cell receptor (beta chain) was counted ten times or more. Its antigen remains unknown. Using its own MiXCR run on the 5' RACE reads, TCRdb lists one record per CDR3 protein. In the table there are 45,000 to 55,000 distinct CDR3 sequences, around 7.2% of which are singletons. The germline CDR1 and CDR2 sequences are DFQATT and SNEGSKA (reference sequence). V was clipped by 3 bases and J by 6 bases, with 12 bases between them. This CDR3 region has 12 residues. This sample was included in a study of T-cell memory formation after mild COVID-19. The study, taken as a whole, reports: Largely, contracting CD4+ clones fell within CM and EM, and contracting CD8+ clones within EMRA.

The sequence was obtained from a man between 18 and 29 years old who had mild COVID-19 (a few samples of this study predate the infection). Cell type and time point are not known. The sequenced material came from PBMCs or a T cell subset sorted from them (not recorded which). V usage is TRBV20-1 and J usage is TRBJ2-7; the D is unclear. The CDR3 loop is CSASWQTGEQYF. The CDR3 DNA follows: TGCAGTGCTAGCTGGCAAACCGGCGAGCAGTACTTC.